A selection of T cell receptor beta chains follows, all from one sample in a study of PD-1 blockade in classical Hodgkin lymphoma. The assay was immunoSEQ multiplex PCR, and TCRdb's table has in-frame clones only and misses some. Seen here are just under 40,000 clones, 77% observed once, and the top ten hold approximately 9.4%. Sequenced material: peripheral blood mononuclear cells (PBMCs), taken before the fourth cycle of nivolumab. The receptors here all came from a human donor with classical Hodgkin lymphoma. Both conserved end residues are part of each CDR3. A D gene is named only where the DNA matches it firmly. Clone size is given for some rows only: seen once, a few or many times, or a class if the clone is expanded.

J | V | D | size | DNA | CDR3
TRBJ1-5 | TRBV18 | NA | NA | TGTGCCAGCTCACCAGAGACATTTGACAATCAGCCCCAGCATTTT | CASSPETFDNQPQHF
TRBJ1-2 | TRBV5-5 | NA | once | TGTGCCAGCAGCTGGGGGACAATCTACACCTTC | CASSWGTIYTF
TRBJ1-1 | TRBV11-1 | NA | NA | TGTGCCAGCAGCCTGAACCGACTGGACGAGATGAACACTGAAGCTTTCTTT | CASSLNRLDEMNTEAFF
TRBJ2-1 | TRBV2 | TRBD1 | NA | TGTGCCAGCAGTGATAGGAACAGGGGTTTCTACAATGAGCAGTTCTTC | CASSDRNRGFYNEQFF
TRBJ1-3 | TRBV7-2 | NA | once | TGTGCCAGCAGCTTAGCTAATGGAAACACCATATATTTT | CASSLANGNTIYF
TRBJ2-2 | TRBV11-2 | NA | NA | TGTGCCAGCAGCTTAGGCTTGGTGAACACCGGGGAGCTGTTTTTT | CASSLGLVNTGELFF
TRBJ1-1 | TRBV6-5 | NA | NA | TGTGCCAGCAGTTACGGGGGCTACACTGAAGCTTTCTTT | CASSYGGYTEAFF
TRBJ1-3 | TRBV10-3 | NA | NA | TGTGCCATTAAGGGCACTACTGGAAACACCATATATTTT | CAIKGTTGNTIYF
TRBJ1-1 | TRBV9 | NA | NA | TGTGCCAGCAGCTCCGGGAACACTGAAGCTTTCTTT | CASSSGNTEAFF
TRBJ2-6 | TRBV4-2 | NA | NA | TGTGCCAGCAGCCAACATCGGACAGCTGGGGCCAACGTCCTGACTTTC | CASSQHRTAGANVLTF
TRBJ2-5 | TRBV7-2 | NA | NA | TGTGCCAGCAGCTTAGTTGGTACGGGGACAAGAGAGACCCAGTACTTC | CASSLVGTGTRETQYF
TRBJ2-1 | TRBV27 | NA | NA | TGTGCCAGCAGTTTCGACACCTACAATGAGCAGTTCTTC | CASSFDTYNEQFF
TRBJ2-3 | TRBV2 | NA | few | TGTGCCAGCAGTGTCCACGATATCACAGATACGCAGTATTTT | CASSVHDITDTQYF
TRBJ2-2 | TRBV21-1 | NA | NA | TGTGCCAGCAGCAAATGGTGGAAAGCCCGGGGGGGCCGGGGCACCGGGGAGCTGTTTTTT | CASSKWWKARGGRGTGELFF
TRBJ2-5 | TRBV25-1 | NA | NA | TGTGCCAGCAGTGACTTCGGGGAGGTGGAGACCCAGTACTTC | CASSDFGEVETQYF
TRBJ1-3 | TRBV5-6 | TRBD1 | NA | TGTGCCAGCAGCCAGGGACAGGGCCTAACTAGGAACACCATATATTTT | CASSQGQGLTRNTIYF
TRBJ1-5 | TRBV7-3 | NA | NA | TGTGCCAGCAGCTTATCGGGCTGGCAGCCCCAGCATTTT | CASSLSGWQPQHF
TRBJ1-2 | TRBV14 | NA | NA | TGTGCCAGCAGCCAATTTTTCAGCGATGGCTACACCTTC | CASSQFFSDGYTF
TRBJ2-1 | TRBV7-6 | TRBD1 | NA | TGTGCCAGCAGCTTAGGACAGGGTCGGGAGCAGTTCTTC | CASSLGQGREQFF
TRBJ2-2 | TRBV6-6 | TRBD2 | once | TGTGCCAGCAATGTATTCGGGGGGGCTGAGCTGTTTTTT | CASNVFGGAELFF
TRBJ1-5 | TRBV5-4 | NA | NA | TGTGCCAGCAGCCCATCCCCCGACCTGGGTCAGCCCCAGCATTTT | CASSPSPDLGQPQHF
TRBJ2-2 | TRBV11-3 | TRBD1 | NA | TGTGCCAGCAGCCCTACAGGGGTCGGGGAGCTGTTTTTT | CASSPTGVGELFF
TRBJ2-2 | TRBV7-2 | NA | NA | TGTGCCAGCAGCTTAGGTGGCGGGTTCTACGGGGAGCTGTTTTTT | CASSLGGGFYGELFF
TRBJ1-2 | TRBV9 | NA | NA | TGTGCCAGCAGCGTAGGACGTACAGGAGGCTATGGCTACACCTTC | CASSVGRTGGYGYTF
TRBJ2-6 | TRBV7-2 | TRBD1 | NA | TGTGCCAGCAGTACCGGGACAGTCTCTGGGGCCAACGTCCTGACTTTC | CASSTGTVSGANVLTF
TRBJ2-1 | TRBV7-2 | TRBD2 | NA | TGTGCCAGCAGCAAATCCGGGGGGAACAATGAGCAGTTCTTC | CASSKSGGNNEQFF
TRBJ1-5 | TRBV5-5 | NA | NA | TGTGCCAGCAGCTCACCTAATCAGCCCCAGCATTTT | CASSSPNQPQHF
TRBJ2-7 | TRBV29-1 | TRBD1 | NA | TGCAGCGCCACCGGGACAGGGAGGTACGAGCAGTACTTC | CSATGTGRYEQYF
TRBJ2-5 | TRBV7-9 | TRBD2 | NA | TGTGCCAGCAGCTTAGAAAGCGTAGCGGGGGGCCCCCCAGAGACCCAGTACTTC | CASSLESVAGGPPETQYF
TRBJ1-6 | TRBV9 | NA | few | TGTGCCAGCAGCGTAGCCGTTGACCCGATTTTCAATTCACCCCTCCACTTT | CASSVAVDPIFNSPLHF
TRBJ1-1 | TRBV9 | NA | few | TGTGCCAGCAGCGTAGCTACATGGTCAGAAGCTTTCTTT | CASSVATWSEAFF
TRBJ1-6 | TRBV14 | NA | NA | TGTGCCAGCAGCCAAGCAGCCAACAGGTGGTATTATTCACCCCTCCACTTT | CASSQAANRWYYSPLHF
TRBJ1-2 | TRBV10-2 | TRBD1 | NA | TGCGCCAGCAGTGATGCAACCGGACAGGGGGCAAGGGGCTACACCTTC | CASSDATGQGARGYTF
TRBJ1-2 | TRBV10-2 | NA | NA | TGCGCCAGCAGTGCTTCGGACAGCCGCTTCGGAGGCTACACCTTC | CASSASDSRFGGYTF
TRBJ2-5 | TRBV7-9 | TRBD2 | few | TGTGCCAGCACCGTGGGGGCTAGCGGGCAAGAGACCCAGTACTTC | CASTVGASGQETQYF
TRBJ2-7 | TRBV18 | NA | NA | TGTGCCAGCTCACCATATGACGGATACGAGCAGTACTTC | CASSPYDGYEQYF
TRBJ1-6 | TRBV18 | NA | NA | TGTGCCAGCTCACTGAACAGGGAAGGCTCACCCCTCCACTTT | CASSLNREGSPLHF
TRBJ2-1 | TRBV28 | TRBD2 | NA | TGTGCCAGCAGTTATGGACTAGCGGGGTACGAGAAGTTCTTC | CASSYGLAGYEKFF
TRBJ1-2 | TRBV2 | NA | NA | TGTGCCAGCAGGGTGACAGCAACTAACTATGGCTACACCTTC | CASRVTATNYGYTF
TRBJ1-2 | TRBV7-2 | TRBD1 | NA | TGTGCCAGCAGCCTCGGGACAGGTTATGGCTACACCTTC | CASSLGTGYGYTF